Below, 14 T cell receptor beta chains from the same sample are listed, as sequenced in a study of CD8+ T cells in alopecia areata. Specimens obtained from alopecia areata patients comprised lesional scalp punch biopsies and peripheral blood. After isolation, RNA underwent reverse transcription to generate cDNA as the sequencing template. Libraries were prepared by immunoSEQ multiplex PCR; TCRdb keeps only in-frame clonotypes and omits some of them. The data hold 7,000 to 7,500 clones, with 50% to 75% observed a single time. This specimen was skin, taken at week 0. The receptors come from a human donor with alopecia areata.

The chain carries TRBV13 and TRBJ2-1, with a weak D call TRBD2 (6 bases). The CDR3 consists of 16 residues. V was clipped by 6 bases and J by 1 base, with 16 bases between them. Per germline, CDR1 PRHDT and CDR2 FYEKMQ (reference sequence). The CDR3 sequence is CASRPPGLRSYNEQFF. CDR3 coding DNA: TGTGCCAGCAGACCTCCGGGACTCCGGTCCTACAATGAGCAGTTCTTC. Based on the CDR3 plus reference TRBV13 and TRBJ2-1, the full variable domain is AAGVIQSPRHLIKEKRETATLKCYPIPRHDTVYWYQQGPGQDPQFLISFYEKMQSDKGSIPDRFSAQQFSDYHSELNMSSLELGDSALYFCASRPPGLRSYNEQFFGPGTRLTVL.

The chain couples TRBV28 to TRBJ2-2, with D tentatively TRBD2 (6 bases). Germline loops: CDR1 MDHEN, CDR2 SYDVKM. The CDR3 is made up of 18 amino acids. Trimming took off 5 bases at V and 6 bases at J, with 25 bases between the two ends. The CDR3 is CASSPPLLAPRSAGELFF. In nucleotides, the CDR3 is TGTGCCAGCAGTCCCCCCCTTCTAGCGCCGCGGTCTGCCGGGGAGCTGTTTTTT.

The J gene is TRBJ1-4, the V gene TRBV2; D is uncertain. The V and J ends lost 4 bases and 0 bases respectively, with 18 bases between them. Germline V gives CDR1 SNHLY, CDR2 FYNNEI. The CDR3 has 18 residues. DNA of the CDR3: TGTGCCAGCAGTGCCAAGGGTTTATCCCCAGCAACTAATGAAAAACTGTTTTTT. This translates into CASSAKGLSPATNEKLFF.

The genes are TRBV4-1 and TRBJ1-3, with D uncertain. Germline values: CDR1 MGHRA, CDR2 YSYEKL. Trimming took off 1 base at V and 3 bases at J, with 13 bases between the two ends. This CDR3 region has 16 residues. The CDR3 nucleotides are TGCGCCAGCAGCCAAGTTCTGGGCAGATATGGAAACACCATATATTTT. It specifies CASSQVLGRYGNTIYF.

J is TRBJ1-1 and V is TRBV7-2; D remains ambiguous. V dropped 2 bases and J dropped 1 base, with 8 bases sitting between them. The CDR3 loop spans 14 amino acids. Germline V gives CDR1 SGHTA, CDR2 FQGNSA. The CDR3 spells CASSLRGQNTEAFF. Written as DNA, the CDR3 is TGTGCCAGCAGCTTACGGGGTCAGAACACTGAAGCTTTCTTT.

Only a few counts were recorded for this clone. This rearrangement joins TRBV7-2 to TRBJ2-1; either TRBD1 or TRBD2 may supply D (6 bases each). CDR3 length equals 15 residues. Germline loops: CDR1 SGHTA, CDR2 FQGNSA. V lost 3 bases and J lost 7, with 16 bases in between. For the CDR3, the DNA is TGTGCCAGCAGCTTTTTTGCAGGGGCGGGAAATGAGCAGTTCTTC. Amino acids: CASSFFAGAGNEQFF.

V and J are TRBV7-9 and TRBJ1-2, with unresolved D. Deletions cut 1 base from V and 6 bases from J, with 12 bases between. This CDR3 is built from 14 residues. In germline, CDR1 is SEHNR, CDR2 FQNEAQ (reference sequence). Here the CDR3 reads CASSLVRPTHGYTF. CDR3 DNA sequence: TGTGCCAGCAGCTTAGTTCGGCCCACACATGGCTACACCTTC.

This clone occurred once. The chain joins TRBV9 to TRBJ1-2, with D perhaps matching TRBD1 (5 bases). This CDR3 has 13 amino acids. Trimming took 0 bases from V and 8 from J, leaving 11 bases between them. CDR1 SGDLS and CDR2 YYNGEE come from the germline V gene. The CDR3 region has the DNA TGTGCCAGCAGCGTAGTGTCAGGGTGGGGCTACACCTTC. This codes for CASSVVSGWGYTF. The full variable domain, in which reference TRBV9 and TRBJ1-2 provide the parts outside the CDR3, is DSGVTQTPKHLITATGQRVTLRCSPRSGDLSVYWYQQSLDQGLQFLIQYYNGEERAKGNILERFSAQQFPDLHSELNLSSLELGDSALYFCASSVVSGWGYTFGSGTRLTVV.

The rearrangement joins TRBV5-6 to TRBJ2-5; 11 bases line up with TRBD1. The CDR3 loop spans 16 amino acids. Looked up from germline, CDR1 is SGHDT and CDR2 is YYEEEE. V was clipped by 3 bases and J by 5 bases; unmatched bases: 9. CDR3 amino acids: CASSSKDRGRAETQYF. The CDR3 nucleotides are TGTGCCAGCAGCTCTAAGGACAGGGGGCGCGCGGAGACCCAGTACTTC.

The chain has TRBV11-2 and TRBJ2-2; possible D gene TRBD2, 6 bases. CDR3 length: 16 residues. The ends were cut back, 1 base at V and 4 bases at J, with 13 bases in the middle. CDR1 is SGHAT, CDR2 FQNNGV, per germline. CDR3: CASSLVFLATTGELFF. For the CDR3, the DNA is TGTGCCAGCAGCTTAGTTTTCCTAGCGACCACCGGGGAGCTGTTTTTT.

This clone was picked up a small number of times. This chain uses TRBV5-4 with TRBJ2-3; the D is unclear. The CDR3 contains 14 residues. V was cut by 3 bases and J by 0 bases, with 8 bases left in between. Per germline, CDR1 SGHNT and CDR2 YYREEE (reference sequence). CDR3 bases: TGTGCCAGCAGCTCCCTGCTCAGCACAGATACGCAGTATTTT. It is translated as CASSSLLSTDTQYF.

The chain links TRBV23-1 to TRBJ2-7; D may be TRBD2 (6 bases). TRBV23-1 is marked as an open reading frame, function uncertain. Deletions cut 6 bases from V and 0 bases from J, with 12 bases between. This CDR3 is built from 14 residues. CDR3 loop: CASSQDGSSYEQYF. Written as DNA, the CDR3 is TGCGCCAGCAGCCAGGACGGGAGCTCCTACGAGCAGTACTTC.

This clone was detected only a few times. The chain uses TRBV4-1 and TRBJ1-4, with unresolved D. The CDR3 is 15 amino acids. V dropped 2 bases and J dropped 8 bases, with 15 bases sitting between them. CDR1 is MGHRA and CDR2 is YSYEKL in the germline V gene. The CDR3 spells CASSQTRSMGEKLFF. The CDR3, as DNA: TGCGCCAGCAGCCAAACTAGGAGTATGGGCGAAAAACTGTTTTTT.

The sample holds a few counts of this clone. V gene TRBV9 combines with J gene TRBJ1-1; 9 bases fit TRBD1. This CDR3 region has 14 residues. In germline, CDR1 is SGDLS, CDR2 YYNGEE. V shed 7 bases and J 2 bases; nucleotides not matched to a gene: 6. The CDR3 nucleotides are TGTGCCAGCGGGACAGGGATAGGAAACACTGAAGCTTTCTTT. As protein: CASGTGIGNTEAFF.